This T cell receptor (beta chain) is from a study of T cells in Graves' hyperthyroidism and ophthalmopathy (dated by TCRdb to between 2017 and 2020). A note on the overall study: Peripheral blood samples were taken at initial diagnosis, before any treatment was given. The study also compared thyroid tissue and blood T-cell repertoires from 5 to 7 Graves' hyperthyroidism patients. TCR V-J signatures able to tell the groups apart were searched for in a discovery cohort of approximately 95 patients, of whom 43 had Graves' ophthalmopathy and under 65 had stable Graves' hyperthyroidism. After blood sampling, hyperthyroidism patients were treated with methimazole at a starting dose of 30 mg daily, and ophthalmopathy patients were treated with high-dose intravenous methylprednisolone. Prospective prediction of ophthalmopathy was tested in an independent validation cohort of fewer than 20 hyperthyroidism patients and some 17 patients who later progressed to ophthalmopathy. TCR Vbeta CDR3 sequencing of around 130 peripheral blood samples (over 40 ophthalmopathy, 75 to 80 hyperthyroidism and around 17 progressor patients) is reported in the paper. For training and testing, the roughly 97 patients in the discovery cohort were randomly divided in a 7:3 ratio.

Ophthalmopathy patients had moderately to severely active disease, Clinical Activity Score of at least 3, NOSPECS grade of at least 4, and duration under 3 months. The study excluded patients with uncontrolled infections, other autoimmune diseases, pregnancy or lactation. Diagnoses were established on the basis of clinical symptoms, serum thyroxine and TRAb, thyroid ultrasound, and orbital computed tomography. PBMCs were separated from about 10 ml of fresh peripheral blood using Ficoll-Paque density gradient centrifugation. Total RNA was extracted with Trizol reagent, and quality was checked on an Agilent 2100 Bioanalyzer. The TCR beta CDR3 regions were amplified from RNA transcripts. A first-round RT-PCR of the TCR CDR3 used the HTBI primer set with the Qiagen OneStep RT-PCR kit. Libraries were constructed in a second round of multiplex PCR, after which size selection and purification were carried out. Libraries were sequenced paired-end with 100 bp reads on an Illumina HiSeq2000. On the authors' methods: SOAPnuke was used to process the raw data, with reads discarded if the reads contained adapters or uncalled bases, had a mean Phred below 15, or lacked an exact constant-primer or identifier match. High-quality paired reads were merged using COPE v1.2.5, and each unique nucleotide sequence was defined as a clonotype. MiTCR v1.1 was used to align clonotypes to the IMGT TRBV, TRBD and TRBJ reference segments. The analysis included only V-J combinations with a frequency above 0.0001, which together covered around 99% of the repertoires. The TCS score was defined as F50 (clonal expansion) divided by E x V (chaos), with BLOSUM62-based TCRdist calculated between CDR3 peptides within each V-J. Welch's t-statistics and random forest reduced fewer than 550 V-J features to around 14, which were used in a naive Bayes classifier (R e1071). In-frame beta chains were kept once TCRdb had trimmed the public reads at Q25 with fastp and called clones with MiXCR. Each entry is one CDR3 protein sequence, shown with its most common DNA and genes. These V and J calls are TCRdb output, not the study's own analysis. The sample table lists approximately 380,000 distinct CDR3 sequences, about 14% of them with a count of one. The ten largest clonotypes hold around 30% of the sample.

Beyond this particular receptor, the publication reports: In validation, the model predicted progression to ophthalmopathy a median of about 6 months before onset, with about 70% sensitivity and roughly 79% specificity. Blood samples also contained most of the expanded thyroid clonotypes (frequency above 0.001), which suggests that blood repertoires may reflect thyroid immune responses. A model built on a 13 V-J signature distinguished ophthalmopathy from stable hyperthyroidism, reaching around 87% sensitivity and about 81% specificity in cross-validation and 80%/75% in testing. Sample size was not statistically predetermined, and blinding of investigators to group allocation was not performed.

This clonotype was detected a few times. Its antigen is unknown. The record has no base qualities; no much larger clone is one base away. The source of this sequence is a man aged 45-65 years with Graves' ophthalmopathy. The sequenced sample consisted of blood.

The DNA is as follows: TGCAGCGGGAGCGGTTTGGATGAGCAGTTCTTC. Its protein reads: CSGSGLDEQFF. The rearranged chain carries TRBV29-1 and TRBJ2-1; TRBD2 is a weak D gene call, 5 bases matching. Based on the germline V gene, the CDR1 and CDR2 sequences are SQVTM and ANQGSEA. The CDR3 spans 11 residues, from the cysteine through the phenylalanine. The DNA shown is the 33-base CDR3, in frame from base 1. Cut back by 7 bases and 8 bases, the V and J ends lie 12 bases apart.